The 23 T cell receptor beta chains below come from one sample, sequenced in a study of vaccination and CD4 T cells after COVID-19 (dated by TCRdb to between 2021 and 2024). The antigens of these receptors remain unknown. The library was produced with PCR. Sequencing instrument: Illumina iSeq 100. DNA from cultured CD4+ T cells underwent TCR sequencing with the Oncomine TCR Beta short-read assay at the Johns Hopkins FTIC core. TCRdb took the public reads, trimmed them with fastp at Q25, ran MiXCR for clone calling and kept in-frame beta chains. Each entry merges the rows of one CDR3 protein and shows their most common DNA and genes. The sample records fewer than 20,000 distinct CDR3 sequences, less than 80% of which are singletons. Over 9.5% of the sample belongs to the ten largest clones. The treatment or condition label here, explained by the study, means: roughly 10-day PBMC culture with coronavirus spike peptide pools or control peptides (ViraFEST assay).

Sequenced: CD4+ T cells from blood, cultured in vitro. The receptors originated from a human donor who had recovered from COVID-19.

V is TRBV12-3 or TRBV12-4 and J is TRBJ2-4; TRBD2 matches 16 bases. After removal of 3 bases from V and 1 base from J, the junction contained 9 bases not matched to a gene. The CDR3 sequence is 20 residues long. This CDR3 is CASSFSPGLAGGPAKNIQYF. CDR3 sequence (DNA): TGTGCCAGCAGTTTCTCTCCGGGACTAGCGGGAGGGCCGGCCAAAAACATTCAGTACTTC.

This clonotype is a singleton in its sample. The CDR3 sequence: CSAREQGWQYF. CDR3 nucleotides: TGCAGTGCTAGAGAACAGGGGTGGCAGTACTTC. The chain uses TRBV20-1 and TRBJ2-7; 7 positions match TRBD1. Germline CDR1 reads DFQATT; CDR2 reads SNEGSKA (reference sequence). The CDR3 covers 11 residues. J was trimmed by 9 bases and V by 0 bases; bases with no gene match: 2.

The V gene is TRBV19, the J gene TRBJ2-3, with 12 bases identical to TRBD2. Germline assignment: CDR1 LNHDA and CDR2 SQIVND (reference sequence). V was clipped by 1 base and J by 5 bases; unmatched bases: 4. The CDR3 length is 16 residues. The CDR3 DNA sequence: TGTGCCAGTAGTATAGGGACTAGCGGGACGGTAGATACGCAGTATTTT. Translating gives CASSIGTSGTVDTQYF.

The genes are TRBV12-3 or TRBV12-4 and TRBJ2-6; D gene unclear. V dropped 3 bases and J dropped 0 bases, with 6 bases sitting between them. The CDR3 extends over 15 amino acids. CDR3 sequence: CASSFPLSGANVLTF. CDR3 DNA sequence: TGTGCCAGCAGTTTTCCCCTCTCTGGGGCCAACGTCCTGACTTTC.

The chain links TRBV5-1 to TRBJ2-1; tentative D call: TRBD2 (5 bases). The V gene's germline CDR1 is SGHRS and CDR2 YFSETQ. There are 17 residues in the CDR3. Trimming cost V 4 bases and J 0 bases, with 17 bases left between them. Here the CDR3 reads CASSPDSAVSSYNEQFF. The CDR3 DNA sequence: TGCGCCAGCAGCCCGGACTCCGCCGTCAGCTCCTACAATGAGCAGTTCTTC.

In DNA form, the CDR3 reads TGTGCCAGTGGATACGGGACTAGCGATAATGAGCAGTTCTTC. Amino acids: CASGYGTSDNEQFF. J is TRBJ2-1 and V is TRBV11-2; 10 nucleotides match TRBD2. CDR1 SGHAT and CDR2 FQNNGV come from the germline V gene. J was trimmed by 7 bases and V by 9 bases; bases with no gene match: 9. The CDR3 runs 14 residues.

The chain employs TRBV19 and TRBJ1-5, with D hard to call. Trimming removed 3 bases at V and 0 bases at J, with 9 bases between. The CDR3 totals 15 residues. Looked up from germline, CDR1 is LNHDA and CDR2 is SQIVND (reference sequence). CDR3 sequence: CASSIWTHSNQPQHF. As DNA, the CDR3 is TGTGCCAGTAGTATCTGGACGCATAGCAATCAGCCCCAGCATTTT.

V gene TRBV7-9 combines with J gene TRBJ2-5, with D perhaps TRBD1 or TRBD2 (6 bases each). Germline V gives CDR1 SEHNR, CDR2 FQNEAQ (reference sequence). The CDR3 spans 14 residues. Deletions cut 3 bases from V and 5 bases from J, with 13 bases between. CDR3 sequence reads: CASSFPGAGETQYF. The CDR3 bases are TGTGCCAGCAGCTTCCCGGGGGCGGGGGAGACCCAGTACTTC.

The chain joins TRBV7-8 to TRBJ1-6; the D gene is possibly TRBD1 (5 bases). CDR3 length equals 14 residues. Germline-derived CDR1 and CDR2 are SGHVS and FQNEAQ. The V end was cut by 5 bases, the J end by 6 bases, with 11 bases between. The CDR3: CASSLRGPNSPLHF. The CDR3 DNA follows: TGTGCCAGCAGCCTCCGGGGACCTAATTCACCCCTCCACTTT.

There are a few counts of this clonotype. The gene calls are TRBV24-1 and TRBJ1-5; D perhaps matches TRBD1 (6 bases). The V end was cut by 4 bases, the J end by 5 bases, with 14 bases between. The CDR3 runs to 15 residues. The germline V gene has CDR1 KGHDR and CDR2 SFDVKD. The CDR3 bases are TGTGCCACCAGTGACCGGGGACAATTTTATCAGCCCCAGCATTTT. Amino acids: CATSDRGQFYQPQHF.

This clonotype was seen a few times. The chain combines TRBV4-1 with TRBJ2-6; D unresolved. Germline V lookup: CDR1 MGHRA, CDR2 YSYEKL. The CDR3 is 16 amino acids. V lost 7 bases and J 0 bases, leaving 13 bases between the germline ends. CDR3 protein: CASTAVAPSGANVLTF. Written as DNA, the CDR3 is TGCGCCAGCACAGCTGTTGCACCCTCTGGGGCCAACGTCCTGACTTTC.

The J gene is TRBJ1-2, the V gene TRBV28; 12 bases agree with TRBD1. Germline CDR1 and CDR2: MDHEN and SYDVKM. The CDR3 loop spans 19 amino acids. V was clipped by 4 bases and J by 2 bases; unmatched bases: 14. CDR3: CASSSTGTGGAKTNYGYTF. CDR3 DNA: TGTGCCAGCAGTTCGACCGGGACAGGGGGCGCGAAGACCAACTATGGCTACACCTTC.

This clonotype is deemed medium-sized. V gene TRBV5-1 combines with J gene TRBJ1-6; possibly TRBD1 for D (5 bases). Trimming took 4 bases from V and 8 from J, leaving 19 bases between them. In germline, CDR1 is SGHRS, CDR2 YFSETQ. CDR3 length equals 16 residues. CDR3 coding DNA: TGCGCCAGCAGCCTGGGGCCGAATGTAAGAGATTCACCCCTCCACTTT. Its protein product is CASSLGPNVRDSPLHF.

V is TRBV4-3 and J is TRBJ2-7; D is perhaps TRBD1 (6 bases). The CDR3 extends over 14 amino acids. V was cut by 5 bases and J by 6 bases, with 17 bases left in between. CDR1 and CDR2 from the germline V gene are LGHNA and YSLEER. The CDR3 coding sequence is TGCGCCAGCAGCGAACACGAAACCAGGGGCGAGCAGTACTTC. This codes for CASSEHETRGEQYF.

This clonotype came up a few times. V gene TRBV20-1 combines with J gene TRBJ2-7; 9 nucleotides match TRBD2. Germline V gene lookup returns CDR1 DFQATT and CDR2 SNEGSKA (reference sequence). This CDR3 comprises 17 residues. V lost 5 bases, J lost 5 bases, and 19 bases stayed unmatched. The CDR3 DNA is TGCAGTGCTCTAAACCAAATCAGCGGGAGGACAACCCACGAGCAGTACTTC. It yields the protein CSALNQISGRTTHEQYF.

This chain uses TRBV7-9 with TRBJ2-2; 7 nucleotides match TRBD2. Trimming at V came to 1 base and at J to 4 bases, leaving 3 bases not matched to a gene. CDR1 and CDR2 (germline): SEHNR, FQNEAQ (reference sequence). The CDR3 extends over 15 amino acids. The CDR3 here is CASSLVGGSTGELFF. The CDR3 coding sequence is TGTGCCAGCAGCTTAGTGGGAGGGTCCACCGGGGAGCTGTTTTTT.

The V and J genes are TRBV7-2 and TRBJ1-1, with D tentatively TRBD1 (5 bases). V was pared by 3 bases and J by 1 base, with 6 bases between. The CDR3 is 13 amino acids. The germline V gene has CDR1 SGHTA and CDR2 FQGNSA. DNA of the CDR3: TGTGCCAGCAGCTTTGGGGGGAACACTGAAGCTTTCTTT. Translation: CASSFGGNTEAFF.

This clonotype was found a few times. The chain is built from TRBV29-1 and TRBJ1-1, with unresolved D. This CDR3 spans 13 amino acids. Germline V gives CDR1 SQVTM, CDR2 ANQGSEA. The V end lost 3 bases, the J end lost 0 bases, and 8 bases lay between the germline ends. The CDR3 loop is CSVDGQLNTEAFF. DNA of the CDR3: TGCAGCGTTGATGGGCAGCTGAACACTGAAGCTTTCTTT.

This clonotype was seen only a few times. The chain couples TRBV7-2 to TRBJ1-5; maybe TRBD1 (6 bases). The ends were cut back, 5 bases at V and 0 bases at J, with 17 bases in the middle. Germline V CDR1 and CDR2: SGHTA, FQGNSA. This CDR3 contains 17 residues. This CDR3 reads CASSPSLQGGSNQPQHF. The CDR3 DNA sequence: TGTGCCAGCAGCCCTAGCTTACAGGGAGGTAGCAATCAGCCCCAGCATTTT. Together with reference TRBV7-2 and TRBJ1-5, the CDR3 gives the full variable domain: GAGVSQSPSNKVTEKGKDVELRCDPISGHTALYWYRQSLGQGLEFLIYFQGNSAPDKSGLPSDRFSAERTGGSVSTLTIQRTQQEDSAVYLCASSPSLQGGSNQPQHFGDGTRLSIL.

The chain employs TRBV27 and TRBJ2-2; TRBD1 matches at 8 bases. Germline assignment: CDR1 MNHEY and CDR2 SMNVEV (reference sequence). V shed 4 bases, J shed 3 bases, and the junction held 1 base outside the gene matches. This CDR3 is built from 14 residues. The CDR3 loop reads CASSYRGDTGELFF. CDR3 coding DNA: TGTGCCAGCAGTTACAGGGGGGACACCGGGGAGCTGTTTTTT.

This chain uses TRBV15 with TRBJ1-1; D is unclear. The length of the CDR3 is 14 residues. Trimming removed 1 base from V and 7 bases from J, with 13 bases in between. The V gene's germline CDR1 is LNHNV and CDR2 YYDKDF (reference sequence). CDR3 sequence reads: CATSRVIGVIEAFF. CDR3 DNA: TGTGCCACCAGCAGAGTTATTGGGGTTATTGAAGCTTTCTTT.

This chain connects TRBV27 to TRBJ2-7; 10 positions match TRBD1. V gave up 6 bases and J gave up 7 bases; unmatched junction bases: 9. This CDR3 is built from 14 residues. Germline-derived CDR1 and CDR2 are MNHEY and SMNVEV (reference sequence). The CDR3 is CASRYYGQGGEQYF. CDR3 nucleotide sequence: TGTGCCAGCAGATACTACGGACAGGGGGGGGAGCAGTACTTC.

V usage is TRBV6-5 and J usage is TRBJ1-2; TRBD1 matches 8 bases. Trimming at V came to 2 bases and at J to 4 bases, leaving 3 bases not matched to a gene. CDR1 and CDR2 (germline): MNHEY, SVGAGI. This CDR3 contains 14 residues. CDR3 sequence (DNA): TGTGCCAGCAGTTACAACACAGGGGGCTATGGCTACACCTTC. It translates to CASSYNTGGYGYTF.